These T cell receptor beta chains were read from a single sample in a study of cytomegalovirus exposure and HLA in healthy donors. Clones were sequenced by immunoSEQ multiplex PCR, and TCRdb holds only the in-frame ones, with some missing. The table lists more than 75,000 clones, roughly 77% of them singletons. The source material was PBMCs. All receptors derive from a woman in her thirties or forties in good health and CMV-seropositive. Each CDR3 is given with its conserved first and last residue. The D gene is left open where the match is weak. Size values are once, few and many counts, or a class for expanded clones, and some rows have none.

J gene | clone size | D gene | V gene | CDR3 DNA | CDR3 protein
TRBJ2-1 | . | TRBD2 | TRBV29-1 | TGCAGCGTTGAAGGGCGGGGGAGCTCCTACAATGAGCAGTTCTTC | CSVEGRGSSYNEQFF
TRBJ1-1 | . | . | TRBV5-8 | TGTGCCAGCAGCGTTCCAGGTTCCCAAATCGAGGCTTTCTTT | CASSVPGSQIEAFF
TRBJ2-1 | . | . | TRBV28 | TGTGCCAGCAGCCCAATCATTAGATCCTACAATGAGCAGTTCTTC | CASSPIIRSYNEQFF
TRBJ1-4 | . | TRBD1 | TRBV30 | TGTGCCTGGAGTGCCGGGACAGTTCCTTTTGCAACTAATGAAAAACTGTTTTTT | CAWSAGTVPFATNEKLFF
TRBJ2-7 | . | TRBD1 | TRBV7-2 | TGTGCCAGCAGCTCAGGACAGGGTTCGTGGGAGCAGTACTTC | CASSSGQGSWEQYF
TRBJ1-2 | . | . | TRBV6-5 | TGTGCCAGCAGTCACCCGGACATTTATGGCTACACCTTC | CASSHPDIYGYTF
TRBJ2-5 | . | TRBD1 | TRBV7-8 | TGTGCCAGCAGCTCCGGACAGGTGGGACAAGAGACCCAGTACTTC | CASSSGQVGQETQYF
TRBJ1-5 | once | TRBD1 | TRBV6-1 | TGTGCCAGCAGTGCGGACAGGCATAGCAATCAGCCCCAGCATTTT | CASSADRHSNQPQHF
TRBJ1-2 | few | . | TRBV4-1 | TGCGCCAGCAGCCAAGAGGGCAGGGTCTATGGCTACACCTTC | CASSQEGRVYGYTF
TRBJ2-1 | . | TRBD1 | TRBV5-6 | TGTGCCAGCAGTTTCTGGGGCAGGGGGATCACCTACAATGAGCAGTTCTTC | CASSFWGRGITYNEQFF
TRBJ1-3 | . | . | TRBV5-1 | TGCGCCAGCAGCTTGGATCCCCGACTGGACACCATATATTTT | CASSLDPRLDTIYF
TRBJ1-2 | . | . | TRBV4-2 | TGTGCCAGCAGCCAAGGCCAACAGGGTGCTAACTATGGCTACACCTTC | CASSQGQQGANYGYTF
TRBJ2-5 | . | TRBD1 | TRBV19 | TGTGCCAGTAGTATAATAGGACAGGGGGGGGAGACCCAGTACTTC | CASSIIGQGGETQYF
TRBJ2-2 | . | . | TRBV7-8 | TGTGCCAGCAGCTTACAGACAGCGAACACCGGGGAGCTGTTTTTT | CASSLQTANTGELFF
TRBJ1-5 | . | . | TRBV18 | TGTGCCAGCTCACCCAGTGACTATCAGCCCCAGCATTTT | CASSPSDYQPQHF
TRBJ1-2 | . | TRBD1 | TRBV6-5 | TGTGCCAGCAGCTTGGACAGGGTTGGCTACACCTTC | CASSLDRVGYTF
TRBJ1-1 | . | . | TRBV11-3 | TGTGCCAGCAGCTTTTATCCGAACACTGAAGCTTTCTTT | CASSFYPNTEAFF
TRBJ2-7 | . | TRBD1 | TRBV7-9 | TGTGCCAGCAGCCCCTTGACAGGGCGCGAGCAGTACTTC | CASSPLTGREQYF
TRBJ2-3 | . | TRBD2 | TRBV5-6 | TGTGCCAGCAGCTTGGCCTTCGGCGGGGGAACAGATACGCAGTATTTT | CASSLAFGGGTDTQYF
TRBJ1-2 | . | TRBD1 | TRBV18 | TGTGCCAGCTCACCTCGACGGCAGGGGGCCGAACATGGCTACACCTTC | CASSPRRQGAEHGYTF
TRBJ2-7 | . | . | TRBV29-1 | TGCAGCGTTGAAGGTAGGGGTGGCTACGAGCAGTACTTC | CSVEGRGGYEQYF
TRBJ1-3 | . | TRBD1 | TRBV19 | TGTGCCAGTAGGAGAGGGGGCGCTGGAAACACCATATATTTT | CASRRGGAGNTIYF